Listed below are T cell receptor beta chains from one sample, sequenced in a study of shared clonotypes between healthy human individuals. The table came from immunoSEQ multiplex PCR; TCRdb's copy has only in-frame clones and leaves some out. The sample has about 590,000 clones; around 95% are singletons. Sequencing input: naive CD8+ T cells sorted from blood. Receptors were obtained from a woman under 40 in good health. Both conserved end residues are part of each CDR3. Each record gives: J gene, V gene, clone size, D gene, CDR3 DNA, CDR3 protein. A D gene is named only where the DNA matches it firmly. The size of a clone is reported for some rows only, either as once, few or many, or as a class for expanded clones.

j_gene: TRBJ2-3
v_gene: TRBV27
abundance: .
d_gene: .
CDR3nt: TGTGCCAGCAGTTTTGTAGCGGTACTCACAGATACGCAGTATTTT
CDR3aa: CASSFVAVLTDTQYF

j_gene: TRBJ2-1
v_gene: TRBV7-3
abundance: .
d_gene: .
CDR3nt: TGTGCCTCCGAAGACGGGGCGGGACCTAGCAACAATGAGCAGTTCTTC
CDR3aa: CASEDGAGPSNNEQFF

j_gene: TRBJ2-7
v_gene: TRBV5-4
abundance: .
d_gene: TRBD1
CDR3nt: TGTGCCAGCAGCTCCACGGACAGGCCGGTGTACGAGCAGTACTTC
CDR3aa: CASSSTDRPVYEQYF

j_gene: TRBJ2-1
v_gene: TRBV19
abundance: .
d_gene: TRBD2
CDR3nt: TGTGCCAGTAGTAATAAGCGGCGGGAGGTCAACAATGAGCAGTTCTTC
CDR3aa: CASSNKRREVNNEQFF

j_gene: TRBJ2-5
v_gene: TRBV7-9
abundance: .
d_gene: .
CDR3nt: TGTGCCAGCAGCTTAGCAGGGGAGACCCAGTACTTC
CDR3aa: CASSLAGETQYF

j_gene: TRBJ2-7
v_gene: TRBV5-1
abundance: .
d_gene: TRBD2
CDR3nt: TGCGCCAGCAGCTTAGGGACTAGCGGGATCTACGAGCAGTACTTC
CDR3aa: CASSLGTSGIYEQYF

j_gene: TRBJ2-4
v_gene: TRBV6-1
abundance: .
d_gene: .
CDR3nt: TGTGCCAGCAGTGAAGCCGGTAGCCTGGAATTAGCCAAAAACATTCAGTACTTC
CDR3aa: CASSEAGSLELAKNIQYF

j_gene: TRBJ2-7
v_gene: TRBV23-1
abundance: .
d_gene: .
CDR3nt: TGCGCCAGCAGTCAAAAACCCTGGCGGAACAGGGATAGATGGCATTTTCTGGAGCAGTACTTC
CDR3aa: CASSQKPWRNRDRWHFLEQYF

j_gene: TRBJ2-5
v_gene: TRBV5-6
abundance: once
d_gene: .
CDR3nt: TGTGCCAGCAGCTTGGAGGGTCGGGCTGAGACCCAGTACTTC
CDR3aa: CASSLEGRAETQYF

j_gene: TRBJ1-6
v_gene: TRBV28
abundance: .
d_gene: TRBD1
CDR3nt: TGTGCCAGCACCCATCCCGGGGGGTGGGACAGAAATTCACCCCTCCACTTT
CDR3aa: CASTHPGGWDRNSPLHF

j_gene: TRBJ2-1
v_gene: TRBV28
abundance: .
d_gene: .
CDR3nt: TGTGCCAGCGTGTCGGCGAATGAGCAGTTCTTC
CDR3aa: CASVSANEQFF

j_gene: TRBJ1-1
v_gene: TRBV9
abundance: .
d_gene: .
CDR3nt: TGTGCCAGCAGCGTGGAGTGGAACACTGAAGCTTTCTTT
CDR3aa: CASSVEWNTEAFF

j_gene: TRBJ2-1
v_gene: TRBV27
abundance: .
d_gene: .
CDR3nt: TGTGCCAGCAGTTCTCCTAACTCCTACAATGAGCAGTTCTTC
CDR3aa: CASSSPNSYNEQFF

j_gene: TRBJ2-7
v_gene: TRBV11-2
abundance: .
d_gene: TRBD2
CDR3nt: TGTGCCAGCAGCGTCGGGACTAGCGGGAGAGGATACGAGCAGTACTTC
CDR3aa: CASSVGTSGRGYEQYF